The 31 T cell receptor beta chains listed next were all sequenced from one sample in a study of shared clonotypes between healthy human individuals. TCRdb keeps only in-frame clones here, not all; method: immunoSEQ multiplex PCR. There are around 2.5 million clones in the sample; under 95% occur only once, and 0.35% to 0.45% lies in the top ten. The sequencing sample was made of naive CD4+ T cells from PBMCs. As for subset: CD45RA+ positively selected. Receptor source: a man between 18 and 35 years old in good health. Some clones in this sample may be carry-over from other donors' samples.

The V and J genes are TRBV5-1 and TRBJ2-7; D unclear. The CDR3 length is 12 residues. CDR1 and CDR2 (germline): SGHRS, YFSETQ. V gave up 2 bases and J gave up 6 bases, with 9 bases separating them. Here the CDR3 reads CASSLMGSEQYF. CDR3 in DNA: TGCGCCAGCAGCTTAATGGGTAGCGAGCAGTACTTC.

This rearrangement joins TRBV28 to TRBJ2-1, with 8 bases lining up with TRBD1. Germline assignment: CDR1 MDHEN and CDR2 SYDVKM. The CDR3 loop spans 18 amino acids. Trimming cost V 4 bases and J 0 bases; bases outside gene matches: 11. This CDR3 reads CASSWTGIIGSSYNEQFF. In DNA, the CDR3 is TGTGCCAGCAGTTGGACAGGGATAATCGGTAGCTCCTACAATGAGCAGTTCTTC.

DNA for the CDR3: TGTGCCAGCAGCTCCCGGGCCTTTAGCGGGGAGCTGTTTTTT. It specifies CASSSRAFSGELFF. This chain connects TRBV11-3 to TRBJ2-2; no firm D call. Trimming cost V 4 bases and J 7 bases, with 13 bases left between them. There are 14 residues in the CDR3. Germline-derived CDR1 and CDR2 are SGHNT and YENEEA.

The rearrangement joins TRBV6-1 to TRBJ1-1; D gene ambiguous. The CDR3 has 13 amino acids. Trimming removed 1 base from V and 3 bases from J, with 6 bases in between. Germline V gives CDR1 MNHNS, CDR2 SASEGT. CDR3 region: CASSEVRYTEAFF. The CDR3 nucleotides read TGTGCCAGCAGTGAAGTCAGATACACTGAAGCTTTCTTT.

This rearrangement joins TRBV9 to TRBJ2-2, with D maybe TRBD1 (6 bases). V was shortened by 0 bases and J by 4 bases, with 13 bases between the two germline ends. Germline-derived CDR1 and CDR2 are SGDLS and YYNGEE. CDR3 length: 16 amino acids. CDR3 DNA sequence: TGTGCCAGCAGCGTAGCGTCAGGGGCGCTCACCGGGGAGCTGTTTTTT. Protein product: CASSVASGALTGELFF.

V and J are TRBV7-6 and TRBJ2-1, with 8 bases identical to TRBD2. The CDR3 sequence is 18 residues long. The germline V gene encodes CDR1 SGHVS and CDR2 FNYEAQ. The junction had 12 bases not matched to a gene; V was cut back by 1 base and J by 4 bases. CDR3 amino acids: CASSLGVSRGRTYNEQFF. Here the CDR3 DNA reads TGTGCCAGCAGCTTAGGGGTTTCACGCGGGAGGACATACAATGAGCAGTTCTTC.

J is TRBJ2-7 and V is TRBV19; TRBD2 is a possible D gene (6 bases). Germline lookup yields CDR1 LNHDA and CDR2 SQIVND (reference sequence). V was trimmed by 6 bases and J by 0 bases, leaving 15 bases between them. The CDR3 is made up of 15 amino acids. CDR3 bases: TGTGCCAGTAGCTTGACTAGTAGTGGCTCCTACGAGCAGTACTTC. It is translated as CASSLTSSGSYEQYF.

The chain uses TRBV5-1 and TRBJ2-7; 8 bases agree with TRBD1. Germline V gene sequence: CDR1 SGHRS, CDR2 YFSETQ. CDR3 length: 14 amino acids. Unmatched junction bases numbered 6, after V lost 4 bases and J lost 3 bases. CDR3 nucleotide sequence: TGCGCCAGCAGCCCCACTGGACAGGGCTACGAGCAGTACTTC. Its protein is CASSPTGQGYEQYF.

This chain links TRBV30 with TRBJ1-6; TRBD1 might be the D (6 bases). V lost 2 bases to trimming and J lost 8 bases, with 10 bases between them. The CDR3 is 13 residues long. CDR1 GTSNPN and CDR2 SVGIG come from the germline V gene (reference sequence). The CDR3 spells CAWSWAGDSPLHF. DNA for the CDR3: TGTGCCTGGAGTTGGGCAGGGGATTCACCCCTCCACTTT.

This clone is a singleton in its sample. Other DNA sequences in the same sample also yield this CDR3. V and J are TRBV7-2 and TRBJ2-5; D ambiguous. The germline gives CDR1 SGHTA, CDR2 FQGNSA. Trimming took off 3 bases at V and 4 bases at J, with 6 bases between the two ends. The CDR3 consists of 12 residues. CDR3 protein: CASSFSGETQYF. The CDR3 DNA follows: TGTGCCAGCAGCTTTAGTGGAGAGACCCAGTACTTC.

The rearrangement uses TRBV5-1 and TRBJ1-3; 7 positions match TRBD1. After removal of 4 bases from V and 0 bases from J, the junction contained 4 bases not matched to a gene. In germline, CDR1 is SGHRS, CDR2 YFSETQ. The CDR3 is 15 residues long. The CDR3 nucleotides read TGCGCCAGCAGCCGGGACAGTCGCTCTGGAAACACCATATATTTT. It specifies CASSRDSRSGNTIYF.

The V gene is TRBV7-9, the J gene TRBJ2-3, with 16 bases that match TRBD2. The germline CDR1 and CDR2 sequences are SEHNR and FQNEAQ (reference sequence). V dropped 6 bases and J dropped 6; count of bases not matched to a gene: 12. The CDR3 spans 18 residues. Here the CDR3 DNA reads TGTGCCAGCAGTTCGCAGGGACTAGCGGGAGGGGTAGGGGATACGCAGTATTTT. Protein sequence: CASSSQGLAGGVGDTQYF.

The chain links TRBV6-1 to TRBJ1-1; TRBD1 is a possible D gene (6 bases). The CDR3 contains 15 residues. Germline assignment: CDR1 MNHNS and CDR2 SASEGT. V was pared by 5 bases and J by 10 bases, with 23 bases between. The CDR3 region has the DNA TGTGCCAGCAGTAACGATCCGTACAGGGAGCACCGAGCTTTCTTT. It yields the protein CASSNDPYREHRAFF.

Turning to this clone: Other DNA variants within this sample encode the same CDR3. The chain uses TRBV19 and TRBJ1-2; TRBD1 matches at 10 bases. Per germline, CDR1 LNHDA and CDR2 SQIVND (reference sequence). With V trimmed by 1 base and J by 5 bases, 4 bases remained unmatched. The CDR3 extends over 15 amino acids. The DNA for the CDR3 is TGTGCCAGTAGTATAGCAGGGACAGGGGATTATGGCTACACCTTC. Translated: CASSIAGTGDYGYTF.

The genes are TRBV4-1 and TRBJ1-2, with D perhaps matching TRBD1 (6 bases). The CDR3 consists of 15 residues. Germline V lookup: CDR1 MGHRA, CDR2 YSYEKL. V was trimmed by 2 bases and J by 5 bases, leaving 15 bases between them. The CDR3, as DNA: TGCGCCAGCAGCCAATTACAGGGATCGGGATATGGCTACACCTTC. This gives the protein CASSQLQGSGYGYTF.

The J gene is TRBJ2-3, the V gene TRBV2, with D perhaps assigned TRBD1 or TRBD2 (6 bases each). The CDR3 is made up of 14 amino acids. V shed 6 bases and J shed 0 bases, with 10 bases lying between them. Germline V gene sequence: CDR1 SNHLY, CDR2 FYNNEI. CDR3 residues: CASRGGISTDTQYF. In DNA form, the CDR3 reads TGTGCCAGCAGGGGGGGCATTAGCACAGATACGCAGTATTTT.

This clone was counted once. V and J are TRBV11-2 and TRBJ1-1; D is undetermined. V lost 2 bases and J 8 bases, leaving 15 bases between the germline ends. The CDR3 loop spans 14 amino acids. Per germline, CDR1 SGHAT and CDR2 FQNNGV. The CDR3 bases are TGTGCCAGCAGCTTACTTCGCGGCACGGGGGAAGCTTTCTTT. It specifies CASSLLRGTGEAFF.

V usage is TRBV7-8 and J usage is TRBJ2-2; no definite D call. The CDR3 extends over 15 amino acids. The V gene's germline CDR1 is SGHVS and CDR2 FQNEAQ. V gave up 5 bases and J gave up 2 bases, with 12 bases separating them. The CDR3: CASSRGSGNTGELFF. CDR3 bases: TGTGCCAGCAGCCGTGGCTCTGGCAACACCGGGGAGCTGTTTTTT.

The V gene is TRBV25-1, the J gene TRBJ2-1; D is ambiguous. V gave up 1 base and J gave up 5 bases, with 15 bases separating them. From germline, CDR1 is MGHDK and CDR2 SYGVNS. CDR3 length equals 16 residues. CDR3 in DNA: TGTGCCAGCAGTGAATTAGGTGTGGGCAGCCACAATGAGCAGTTCTTC. Translation gives CASSELGVGSHNEQFF.

J is TRBJ1-3 and V is TRBV19; D remains ambiguous. CDR3 length equals 14 residues. The ends were cut back, 3 bases at V and 2 bases at J, with 8 bases in the middle. The germline V gene encodes CDR1 LNHDA and CDR2 SQIVND (reference sequence). CDR3: CASSILGPGNTIYF. CDR3 DNA: TGTGCCAGTAGTATTTTGGGCCCTGGAAACACCATATATTTT.

This sequence joins TRBV7-7 and TRBJ2-3, with D possibly being TRBD2 (6 bases). This CDR3 has 15 residues. The ends were cut back, 4 bases at V and 0 bases at J, with 11 bases in the middle. CDR1 and CDR2 (germline): SSHAT, FNYEAQ (reference sequence). The CDR3 loop is CASSSGLLSTDTQYF. DNA of the CDR3: TGTGCCAGCAGCTCCGGACTACTTAGCACAGATACGCAGTATTTT.

J is TRBJ1-5 and V is TRBV28, with D hard to call. In germline, CDR1 is MDHEN, CDR2 SYDVKM. The length of the CDR3 is 14 residues. Trimming removed 8 bases from V and 6 bases from J, with 17 bases in between. In DNA form, the CDR3 reads TGTGCCAGCGCAGTTGGAGGTTGGCGTCAGCCCCAGCATTTT. It is translated as CASAVGGWRQPQHF. The full variable domain, completed using reference TRBV28 and TRBJ1-5, is DVKVTQSSRYLVKRTGEKVFLECVQDMDHENMFWYRQDPGLGLRLIYFSYDVKMKEKGDIPEGYSVSREKKERFSLILESASTNQTSMYLCASAVGGWRQPQHFGDGTRLSIL.

This sequence joins TRBV5-5 and TRBJ1-4, with TRBD1 identical over 7 bases. V lost 4 bases to trimming and J lost 0 bases; unmatched junction nucleotides: 3. The CDR3 extends over 15 amino acids. Germline lookup yields CDR1 SGHKS and CDR2 YYEKEE (reference sequence). The CDR3 loop is CASSRQGPTNEKLFF. DNA of the CDR3: TGTGCCAGCAGCCGACAGGGACCAACTAATGAAAAACTGTTTTTT. Full variable domain (outside the CDR3, taken from reference TRBV5-5 and TRBJ1-4): DAGVTQSPTHLIKTRGQQVTLRCSPISGHKSVSWYQQVLGQGPQFIFQYYEKEERGRGNFPDRFSARQFPNYSSELNVNALLLGDSALYLCASSRQGPTNEKLFFGSGTQLSVL.

This sequence joins TRBV6-5 and TRBJ2-2, with D tentatively TRBD1 (6 bases). Germline V gene sequence: CDR1 MNHEY, CDR2 SVGAGI. The CDR3 has 15 amino acids. V was shortened by 0 bases and J by 4 bases, with 9 bases between the two germline ends. CDR3 in amino acids: CASSYSRGSTGELFF. CDR3 nucleotides: TGTGCCAGCAGTTACTCCAGGGGAAGCACCGGGGAGCTGTTTTTT.

The V call is TRBV4-2, the J call TRBJ2-1; 9 bases fit TRBD2. CDR1 is LGHNA and CDR2 is YNFKEQ in the germline V gene. V was clipped by 0 bases and J by 6 bases; unmatched bases: 6. The CDR3 extends over 16 amino acids. CDR3 bases: TGTGCCAGCAGCCAAGACAGCGGGAGGATGGTCAATGAGCAGTTCTTC. It specifies CASSQDSGRMVNEQFF.

The chain joins TRBV6-5 to TRBJ2-7; TRBD1 is a possible D gene (6 bases). CDR1 and CDR2 (germline): MNHEY, SVGAGI. V lost 1 base and J 6 bases, leaving 10 bases between the germline ends. This CDR3 has 13 amino acids. The CDR3 reads CASSYWATGEQYF. The CDR3 DNA is TGTGCCAGCAGTTACTGGGCGACAGGCGAGCAGTACTTC.

The gene calls are TRBV11-3 and TRBJ2-1; D is perhaps TRBD2 (6 bases). V was cut by 8 bases and J by 1 base, with 12 bases left in between. The CDR3 extends over 14 amino acids. Germline V gene data show CDR1 as SGHNT and CDR2 as YENEEA. This chain's CDR3 is CASGLGGSYNEQFF. DNA of the CDR3: TGTGCCAGCGGCCTGGGGGGATCCTACAATGAGCAGTTCTTC.

This clone has a single count. The J gene is TRBJ1-5, the V gene TRBV6-1; D not certain. Germline loops: CDR1 MNHNS, CDR2 SASEGT. The V end was cut by 4 bases, the J end by 7 bases, with 11 bases between. This CDR3 is 13 amino acids long. The CDR3 loop is CASSVKDLQPQHF. As DNA, the CDR3 is TGTGCCAGCAGTGTAAAGGATCTCCAGCCCCAGCATTTT.

As for this clone: This sample also contains other DNA sequences that code for the same CDR3. The V and J genes are TRBV4-3 and TRBJ2-3, with TRBD2 matching over 11 bases. V lost 6 bases to trimming and J lost 0 bases; unmatched junction nucleotides: 2. CDR1 LGHNA and CDR2 YSLEER come from the germline V gene. The CDR3 loop spans 15 amino acids. The chain's CDR3 is CASSLAGGSTDTQYF. CDR3 sequence (DNA): TGCGCCAGCAGTCTAGCGGGAGGAAGCACAGATACGCAGTATTTT.

This rearrangement joins TRBV6-5 to TRBJ2-5, with 13 bases aligning to TRBD2. The V and J ends lost 5 bases and 5 bases, in that order; junction bases with no gene match: 2. CDR1 is MNHEY, CDR2 SVGAGI, per germline. The CDR3 has 14 residues. This chain's CDR3 is CASSQTSGRETQYF. The CDR3 bases are TGTGCCAGCAGTCAGACTAGCGGGAGGGAGACCCAGTACTTC.

Written as DNA, the CDR3 is TGCGCCAGCAGCCAGCAAATGAGCAGGGGCACTCAGCCCCAGCATTTT. This codes for CASSQQMSRGTQPQHF. The V call is TRBV4-1, the J call TRBJ1-5; tentative D call: TRBD1 (6 bases). The CDR3 extends over 16 amino acids. The V and J ends lost 3 bases and 6 bases respectively, with 18 bases between them. The germline V gene has CDR1 MGHRA and CDR2 YSYEKL.